The T cell receptor beta chain under discussion was sequenced for a study of blood T cell repertoires in COVID-19. Overall study context: Specimens from acute and convalescent COVID-19 originated in the United States, Italy and Spain. Nucleic acid was either cDNA or gDNA, and it came from T cells, B-cell-depleted T cells, or PBMCs.

The table came from immunoSEQ multiplex PCR; TCRdb's copy has only in-frame clones and leaves some out. Of 200,000 to 250,000 clones detected, roughly 88% appear once; the ten largest clones hold about 13%. V was clipped by 8 bases and J by 2 bases, with 13 bases between them. The CDR3 sequence is 13 residues long. Per germline, CDR1 MDHEN and CDR2 SYDVKM. The chain recombines TRBV28 with TRBJ2-7; the D is unclear. The clonotype originates from a human donor in a cohort sampled during active COVID-19. The specimen was peripheral blood. CDR3 coding DNA: TGTGCCAGCGCCCCGACTTCCGCCTACGAGCAGTACTTC. Translating gives CASAPTSAYEQYF. The variable domain in full, completed from reference TRBV28 and TRBJ2-7, reads DVKVTQSSRYLVKRTGEKVFLECVQDMDHENMFWYRQDPGLGLRLIYFSYDVKMKEKGDIPEGYSVSREKKERFSLILESASTNQTSMYLCASAPTSAYEQYFGPGTRLTVT.